This T cell receptor (beta chain) was observed in a study of shared clonotypes between healthy human individuals. Study information: The donor group consisted of two women and a few men, aged 18 to 49.

About this clone: Its antigen is as yet unknown.

Produced via immunoSEQ multiplex PCR; TCRdb's table is partial and in-frame only. This table holds around 1.1 million clones, around 78% found once. Per germline, CDR1 SGHRS and CDR2 YFSETQ. The CDR3 is made up of 13 amino acids. With 1 base clipped from V and 10 bases from J, the junction kept 4 bases outside the gene matches. Study-wide points: Non-shared clonotypes had lower generation probabilities than those shared by all four donors. Specimens sampled were limited to blood, with tissue repertoires likely differing.

The TCR comes from a man younger than 35 in good health. Some clones in this sample may be carry-over from other donors' samples. This sequence joins TRBV5-1 and TRBJ2-2; 7 nucleotides agree with TRBD1. The sequencing input was memory CD4+ T cells from PBMCs. Subset reported: CD45RA-negative fraction. DNA of the CDR3: TGCGCCAGCAGCTTGAGACAGGGAATGGAGCTGTTTTTT. Protein sequence: CASSLRQGMELFF. Filled out from reference TRBV5-1 and TRBJ2-2, the complete variable domain reads KAGVTQTPRYLIKTRGQQVTLSCSPISGHRSVSWYQQTPGQGLQFLFEYFSETQRNKGNFPGRFSGRQFSNSRSEMNVSTLELGDSALYLCASSLRQGMELFFGEGSRLTVL.